This passage covers 27 T cell receptor beta chains from one sample sequenced in a study of breast tumors, draining lymph nodes, adjacent tissues. TCRdb reprocessed the multiplex PCR reads via MiXCR and lists one record per CDR3 protein. The sample records some 250,000 distinct CDR3 sequences, less than 40% being singletons. The lymph nodes were axillary draining lymph nodes from breast cancer patients. The specimen was axillary lymph node tissue. These receptors were obtained from a female donor with breast cancer. Some clones in this sample may be carry-over from other donors' samples.

To note about this clonotype: The CDR3 end shows no conserved phenylalanine or tryptophan, and so a read error is likely. The chain uses TRBV7-9 and TRBJ1-6; 8 bases are shared with TRBD1. CDR1 and CDR2 (germline): SEHNR, FQNEAQ (reference sequence). V was pared by 1 base and J by 11 bases, with 4 bases of the junction left unmatched. The CDR3 is made up of 14 amino acids. The CDR3: CASSLGTGTAPLHH. The CDR3 bases are TGTGCCAGCAGCTTAGGGACAGGGACGGCACCCCTCCACCAT.

In nucleotides, the CDR3 is TGTGCCAGCTGCGGTTGGATATGCGATGGCTACACCTTC. Translating it yields CASCGWICDGYTF. This chain uses TRBV2 with TRBJ1-2; D gene ambiguous. CDR3 length: 13 amino acids. The germline V and J ends were trimmed by 8 bases and 6 bases, with 16 bases remaining between them. Germline CDR1 SNHLY, CDR2 FYNNEI.

This chain links TRBV20-1 with TRBJ2-5; a weak D match, TRBD1 (6 bases). Germline-derived CDR1 and CDR2 are DFQATT and SNEGSKA (reference sequence). The CDR3 covers 15 residues. V shed 6 bases and J shed 0 bases, with 17 bases lying between them. The CDR3: CSAPTGNPYQETQYF. The CDR3 DNA sequence: TGCAGTGCCCCTACAGGGAACCCGTACCAAGAGACCCAGTACTTC.

This clonotype was counted many times. This chain uses TRBV5-8 with TRBJ1-5; D not resolved. V lost 4 bases and J 6 bases, leaving 11 bases between the germline ends. This CDR3 comprises 13 residues. From germline, CDR1 is SGHTS and CDR2 YDEGEE. CDR3 DNA: TGTGCCAGCAGCATTTCGGGGATTCAGCCCCAGCATTTT. Protein product: CASSISGIQPQHF.

Many counts were recorded for this clonotype. V gene TRBV5-5 combines with J gene TRBJ2-5; 7 bases map to TRBD2. V gave up 1 base and J gave up 4 bases; unmatched junction bases: 4. Germline lookup yields CDR1 SGHKS and CDR2 YYEKEE (reference sequence). The CDR3 covers 14 residues. The CDR3 spells CASSLWGGRETQYF. CDR3 coding DNA: TGTGCCAGCAGCTTGTGGGGGGGAAGAGAGACCCAGTACTTC.

Many counts were recorded for this clonotype. This chain connects TRBV20-1 to TRBJ2-5, with 10 bases identical to TRBD2. This CDR3 is 13 amino acids long. From germline, CDR1 is DFQATT and CDR2 SNEGSKA (reference sequence). With V trimmed by 2 bases and J by 5 bases, 2 bases remained unmatched. CDR3 sequence (DNA): TGCAGTGCTAGAAGAGCGGGGGGGGAGACCCAGTACTTC. Translating it yields CSARRAGGETQYF.

A remark on this clonotype: A read error is likely, as this CDR3 ends without the conserved phenylalanine or tryptophan. As DNA, the CDR3 is TGCGCCAGCAGCTTGGACGTGATCTCACCCCTCCACCTT. Amino acid sequence: CASSLDVISPLHL. The gene calls are TRBV5-1 and TRBJ1-6; no reliable D call. The CDR3 is 13 residues long. The germline gives CDR1 SGHRS, CDR2 YFSETQ. The ends were cut back, 0 bases at V and 10 bases at J, with 8 bases in the middle.

This clonotype was recorded at least ten times. Here the CDR3 DNA reads TGCAGTGCTAGAGGGACAGGGGGCCCAAATCAGCCCCAGCATTTT. Protein product: CSARGTGGPNQPQHF. V and J are TRBV20-1 and TRBJ1-5; 11 bases fit TRBD1. In germline, CDR1 is DFQATT, CDR2 SNEGSKA (reference sequence). J gave up 4 bases and V 1 base, and 3 bases lay outside the gene matches. The CDR3 runs to 15 residues.

This clonotype occurred many times. The J gene is TRBJ1-2, the V gene TRBV6-6; TRBD1 agrees at 8 bases. CDR1 is MNHNY and CDR2 is SVGAGI in the germline V gene (reference sequence). J gave up 3 bases and V 6 bases, and 9 bases lay outside the gene matches. The CDR3 length is 15 residues. CDR3 sequence: CASRSVGQGYYGYTF. CDR3 bases: TGTGCCAGCAGGTCCGTAGGACAGGGCTACTATGGCTACACCTTC.

This clonotype was detected ten times or more. V gene TRBV20-1 combines with J gene TRBJ2-1; D is perhaps TRBD1 or TRBD2 (7 bases each). V lost 3 bases, J lost 9 bases, and 18 bases lay in between. This CDR3 spans 14 amino acids. Looked up from germline, CDR1 is DFQATT and CDR2 is SNEGSKA (reference sequence). CDR3 amino acids: CSASLAGGVTEQFF. The CDR3 nucleotides read TGCAGTGCTAGCCTTGCAGGGGGGGTTACTGAGCAGTTCTTC.

This clonotype was picked up many times. The genes are TRBV19 and TRBJ1-3; a weak D match, TRBD1 (6 bases). V shed 10 bases and J shed 6 bases, with 13 bases lying between them. CDR1 LNHDA and CDR2 SQIVND come from the germline V gene (reference sequence). The CDR3 loop spans 12 amino acids. The CDR3 loop is CATGTLLNTIYF. The CDR3 DNA reads as TGTGCCACCGGGACACTGCTAAACACCATATATTTT. Drawing the rest from reference TRBV19 and TRBJ1-3, the complete variable domain is DGGITQSPKYLFRKEGQNVTLSCEQNLNHDAMYWYRQDPGQGLRLIYYSQIVNDFQKGDIAEGYSVSREKKESFPLTVTSAQKNPTAFYLCATGTLLNTIYFGEGSWLTVV.

This clonotype has at least ten counts. The chain combines TRBV7-8 with TRBJ2-7, with unresolved D. V dropped 0 bases and J dropped 5 bases, with 11 bases sitting between them. Germline V gene lookup returns CDR1 SGHVS and CDR2 FQNEAQ. The CDR3 covers 14 residues. The CDR3 loop reads CASSLAPGIDEQYF. The CDR3 DNA reads TGTGCCAGCAGCTTAGCGCCTGGGATTGACGAGCAGTACTTC. Full variable domain (rest looked up from reference TRBV7-8 and TRBJ2-7): GAGVSQSPRYKVAKRGQDVALRCDPISGHVSLFWYQQALGQGPEFLTYFQNEAQLDKSGLPSDRFFAERPEGSVSTLKIQRTQQEDSAVYLCASSLAPGIDEQYFGPGTRLTVT.

On this clonotype: The germline gene is not matched at one end of the junction; a read error may be the cause. The rearrangement links TRBV6-5 to TRBJ2-1; TRBD2 aligns across 9 bases. Looked up from germline, CDR1 is MNHEY and CDR2 is SVGAGI. The CDR3 sequence is 16 residues long. The CDR3 loop is CAGSYSGGRGYNEQFF. CDR3 sequence (DNA): TGTGCCGGCAGTTACTCGGGCGGGAGGGGGTACAATGAGCAGTTCTTC.

This clonotype was counted ten times or more. The gene calls are TRBV11-2 and TRBJ2-3; 10 bases map to TRBD2. Germline assignment: CDR1 SGHAT and CDR2 FQNNGV. After removal of 0 bases from V and 12 bases from J, the junction contained 12 bases not matched to a gene. The CDR3 contains 16 residues. The CDR3 DNA sequence: TGTGCCAGCAGCTTAGATCGGTCTAGCGGGGGCCCTACCCAGTATTTT. Translation: CASSLDRSSGGPTQYF. Full variable domain (rest looked up from reference TRBV11-2 and TRBJ2-3): EAGVAQSPRYKIIEKRQSVAFWCNPISGHATLYWYQQILGQGPKLLIQFQNNGVVDDSQLPKDRFSAERLKGVDSTLKIQPAKLEDSAVYLCASSLDRSSGGPTQYFGPGTRLTVL.

Only one count was recorded for this clonotype. An end of the junction differs from the germline gene, which may be a read error. The chain links TRBV7-3 to TRBJ1-2; D is perhaps TRBD1 (5 bases). The CDR3 sequence is 11 residues long. Germline V gene lookup returns CDR1 SGHTA and CDR2 FQGTGA. CDR3 sequence (DNA): TGTGCCAGCAGCTCCATGCGGGGGGTATTATTC. The encoded protein is CASSSMRGVLF.

The genes are TRBV2 and TRBJ2-6; TRBD2 might be the D (5 bases). The V gene's germline CDR1 is SNHLY and CDR2 FYNNEI. Trimming shortened V by 5 bases and J by 16 bases, and 15 bases separated the two germline ends. The CDR3 has 12 residues. The CDR3 DNA reads TGTGCCAGCAGTATTAAGCGAGCGGTTCTGACTTTC. Protein sequence: CASSIKRAVLTF.

The chain joins TRBV7-3 to TRBJ2-7; TRBD2 matches 9 bases. CDR1 is SGHTA, CDR2 FQGTGA, per germline. V trimming: 1 base; J trimming: 6 bases; junction bases outside the gene matches: 1. The CDR3 length is 13 residues. The CDR3 region has the DNA TGTGCCAGCAGCTTAAGCGGGGGGGCCGAGCAGTACTTC. Its protein is CASSLSGGAEQYF.

This clonotype was seen ten or more times. V and J are TRBV2 and TRBJ2-1, with TRBD2 matching 7 bases. CDR3 length equals 14 residues. The ends lost 9 bases at V and 6 bases at J; junction bases unmatched: 11. Per the germline V gene, CDR1 is SNHLY and CDR2 is FYNNEI. The chain's CDR3 is CASISGGLGNEQFF. In nucleotides, the CDR3 is TGTGCCAGTATATCGGGAGGTTTAGGCAATGAGCAGTTCTTC. The full variable domain, in which reference TRBV2 and TRBJ2-1 provide the parts outside the CDR3, is EPEVTQTPSHQVTQMGQEVILRCVPISNHLYFYWYRQILGQKVEFLVSFYNNEISEKSEIFDDQFSVERPDGSNFTLKIRSTKLEDSAMYFCASISGGLGNEQFFGPGTRLTVL.

A few counts support this clonotype. Possible read error: a much larger clone is one base away. The chain is built from TRBV12-5 and TRBJ2-3; D may be TRBD2 (5 bases). The CDR3 spans 13 residues. The germline V gene has CDR1 LGHNT and CDR2 FRNRAP. V lost 3 bases and J 4 bases, leaving 8 bases between the germline ends. CDR3 amino acids: CASGFVGADTQYF. The CDR3 DNA follows: TGTGCTAGTGGTTTCGTCGGGGCAGATACGCAGTATTTT.

As for this clonotype: A much larger clonotype is one base distant, so this may be a read error. This chain joins TRBV6-1 and TRBJ2-7, with TRBD1 matching 9 bases. CDR1 and CDR2 (germline): MNHNS, SASEGT. V lost 6 bases to trimming and J lost 2 bases; unmatched junction nucleotides: 8. The CDR3 contains 15 residues. The CDR3 nucleotides read TGTGCCAGCAGGCAGGGACAGGGAAAGACCTACGAGCAGTACTTC. Protein sequence: CASRQGQGKTYEQYF.

This clonotype came up many times. The chain employs TRBV6-5 and TRBJ2-5; 8 nucleotides match TRBD1. Germline CDR1 reads MNHEY; CDR2 reads SVGAGI. V dropped 2 bases and J dropped 5; count of bases not matched to a gene: 4. This CDR3 comprises 14 residues. In nucleotides, the CDR3 is TGTGCCAGCAGTTACGTCAGGGGGCGGGAGACCCAGTACTTC. This codes for CASSYVRGRETQYF.

Concerning this clonotype itself: The conserved final phenylalanine or tryptophan is absent from the CDR3, which likely points to a read error. V is TRBV24-1 and J is TRBJ2-1; 10 bases match TRBD2. The CDR3 has 18 amino acids. V gave up 4 bases and J gave up 8 bases; unmatched junction bases: 16. Per the germline V gene, CDR1 is KGHDR and CDR2 is SFDVKD. Written as DNA, the CDR3 is TGTGCCACCAGTGAGGTGGGGCTAGCGGGAGTCTCGGGCCATGAGCAGTTCCTC. Amino acid sequence: CATSEVGLAGVSGHEQFL.

This clonotype has at least ten counts. This chain links TRBV24-1 with TRBJ2-7; TRBD2 is a possible D gene (5 bases). CDR1 and CDR2 (germline): KGHDR, SFDVKD. The CDR3 extends over 13 amino acids. The ends were cut back, 4 bases at V and 2 bases at J, with 8 bases in the middle. In DNA, the CDR3 is TGTGCCACCAGTGAGGCCGGGGCCTACGAGCAGTACTTC. This gives the protein CATSEAGAYEQYF.

This clonotype was picked up many times. This sequence joins TRBV29-1 and TRBJ2-3; 12 positions match TRBD2. V was clipped by 6 bases and J by 4 bases; unmatched bases: 14. The germline V gene has CDR1 SQVTM and CDR2 ANQGSEA. The CDR3 loop spans 17 amino acids. The chain's CDR3 is CSVTSGSRGKRSDTQYF. CDR3 in DNA: TGCAGCGTGACTAGCGGGAGTCGAGGCAAGCGATCAGATACGCAGTATTTT.

This clonotype was picked up many times. The rearrangement links TRBV6-6 to TRBJ2-7, with 11 bases fitting TRBD2. Trimming removed 7 bases from V and 5 bases from J; junction bases left unmatched: 10. Germline CDR1 is MNHNY and CDR2 is SVGAGI (reference sequence). This CDR3 is built from 15 residues. The CDR3, as DNA: TGTGCCAGCACCTACTCGTTAGCGGGGGGGCACGAGCAGTACTTC. It specifies CASTYSLAGGHEQYF.

This clonotype was counted once. A single base separates this from a much larger clone, so it may be a read error. The chain joins TRBV5-5 to TRBJ2-6; 9 bases line up with TRBD1. The CDR3 spans 15 residues. The germline gives CDR1 SGHKS, CDR2 YYEKEE (reference sequence). Here the CDR3 reads CASSLRAGQGNVPTF. CDR3 DNA sequence: TGTGCCAGCAGCTTACGAGCGGGACAGGGAAACGTCCCGACTTTC.

In this sample, this clonotype turned up many times. CDR3 region: CASSVRTGGDEQFF. The CDR3 bases are TGTGCCAGCAGTGTTCGGACAGGGGGCGATGAGCAGTTCTTC. The V call is TRBV2, the J call TRBJ2-1, with 11 bases matching TRBD1. Trimming took 4 bases from V and 8 from J; bases not matched to a gene: 4. CDR1 and CDR2 (germline): SNHLY, FYNNEI. The CDR3 has 14 residues.